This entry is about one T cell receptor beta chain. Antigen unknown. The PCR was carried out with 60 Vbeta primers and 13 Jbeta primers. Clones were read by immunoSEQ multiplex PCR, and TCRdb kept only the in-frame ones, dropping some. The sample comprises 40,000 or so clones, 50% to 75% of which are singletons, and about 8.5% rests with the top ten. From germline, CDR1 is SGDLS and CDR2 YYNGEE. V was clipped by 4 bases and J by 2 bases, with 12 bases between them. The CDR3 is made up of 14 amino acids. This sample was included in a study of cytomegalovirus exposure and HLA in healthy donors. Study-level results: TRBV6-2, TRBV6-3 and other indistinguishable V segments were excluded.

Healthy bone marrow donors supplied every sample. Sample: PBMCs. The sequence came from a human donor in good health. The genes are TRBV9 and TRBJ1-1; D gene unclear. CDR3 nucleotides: TGTGCCAGCAGCCCGGGAGTCTTAAACACTGAAGCTTTCTTT. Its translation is CASSPGVLNTEAFF.